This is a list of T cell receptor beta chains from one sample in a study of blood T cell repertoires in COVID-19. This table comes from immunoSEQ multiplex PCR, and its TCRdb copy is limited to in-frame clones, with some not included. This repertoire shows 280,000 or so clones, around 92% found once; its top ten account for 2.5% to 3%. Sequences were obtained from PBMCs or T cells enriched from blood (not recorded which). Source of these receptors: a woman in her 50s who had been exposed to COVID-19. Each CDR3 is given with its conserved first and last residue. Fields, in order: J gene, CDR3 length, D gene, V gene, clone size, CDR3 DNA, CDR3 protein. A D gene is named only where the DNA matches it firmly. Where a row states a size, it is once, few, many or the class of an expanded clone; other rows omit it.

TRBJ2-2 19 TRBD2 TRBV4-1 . TGCGCCAGCAGCCAAGATCGTCTAGCGGGGGTCCCGCACACCGGGGAGCTGTTTTTT CASSQDRLAGVPHTGELFF
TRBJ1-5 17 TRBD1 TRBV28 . TGTGCCAGCAGTTTAGGGACAGGGCTCCCTCTCAATCAGCCCCAGCATTTT CASSLGTGLPLNQPQHF
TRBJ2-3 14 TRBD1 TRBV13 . TGTGCCAGCGGAGGGACAGGGGGTGCGGGTACGCAGTATTTT CASGGTGGAGTQYF
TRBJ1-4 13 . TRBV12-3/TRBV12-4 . TGTGCCAGCTCCAGGGCAACTAATGAAAAACTGTTTTTT CASSRATNEKLFF
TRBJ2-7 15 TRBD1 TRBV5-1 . TGCGCCAGCAGCTTGTGGGACAGGGTAACTTACGAGCAGTACTTC CASSLWDRVTYEQYF
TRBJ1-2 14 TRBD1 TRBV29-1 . TGCAGCGTTGCCCCTGGGACAGCTAACTATGGCTACACCTTC CSVAPGTANYGYTF
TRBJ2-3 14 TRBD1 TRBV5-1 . TGCGCCAGCAGCTTCGGTGACAGGGATGGTACGCAGTATTTT CASSFGDRDGTQYF
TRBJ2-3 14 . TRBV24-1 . TGTGCCACCAGTCTGGGGGGTAGCACAGATACGCAGTATTTT CATSLGGSTDTQYF
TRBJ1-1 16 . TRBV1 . TGCACCAGCAGCCAACTCCCAACCCCCAGGAACACTGAAGCTTTCTTT CTSSQLPTPRNTEAFF
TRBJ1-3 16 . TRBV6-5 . TGTGCCAGCAGTTACTCGAGTGCAGGATCGGGAAACACCATATATTTT CASSYSSAGSGNTIYF
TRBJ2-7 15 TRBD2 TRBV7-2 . TGTGCCAGCAGCTTAGGCGCGGGGGGAGAGTACGAGCAGTACTTC CASSLGAGGEYEQYF
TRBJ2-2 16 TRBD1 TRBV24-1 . TGTGCCACCAGTGACTCGGGACAGTCTAACACCGGGGAGCTGTTTTTT CATSDSGQSNTGELFF
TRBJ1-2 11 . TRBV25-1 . TGTGCCAGCAGTGAGCCCCAGGGCTACACCTTC CASSEPQGYTF
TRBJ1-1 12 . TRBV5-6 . TGTGCCAGCAGCTTGGGCGGGAGAGAAGCTTTCTTT CASSLGGREAFF
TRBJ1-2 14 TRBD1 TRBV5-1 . TGCGCCAGCAGCACAGAGACAGGGGACTATGGCTACACCTTC CASSTETGDYGYTF
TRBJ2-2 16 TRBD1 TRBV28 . TGTGCCAGCAGGGAAGGGACAGGTACGAACACCGGGGAGCTGTTTTTT CASREGTGTNTGELFF
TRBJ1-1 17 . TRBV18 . TGTGCCAGCTCACCATTTGCACAGGGCACTTTGAACACTGAAGCTTTCTTT CASSPFAQGTLNTEAFF
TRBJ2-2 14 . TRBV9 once TGTGCCAGCAGCGTAGCCAGGATGGGCGGGGAGCTGTTTTTT CASSVARMGGELFF
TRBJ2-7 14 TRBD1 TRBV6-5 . TGTGCCAGCACCCCCGTCGACAGGGTCTACGAGCAGTACTTC CASTPVDRVYEQYF
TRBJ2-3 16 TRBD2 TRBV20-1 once TGCAGTGCTAGTACGACTAGCGGGGGGGACACAGATACGCAGTATTTT CSASTTSGGDTDTQYF
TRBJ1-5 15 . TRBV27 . TGTGCCAGCAGTCTAAGGACAGCGGCCGACCAGCCCCAGCATTTT CASSLRTAADQPQHF
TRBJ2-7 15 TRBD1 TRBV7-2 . TGTGCCAGCAGCCTAGCAGGGACAGGGATCTACGAGCAGTACTTC CASSLAGTGIYEQYF
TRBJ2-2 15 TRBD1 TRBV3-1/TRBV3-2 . TGTGCCAGCAGCCAGGAAGACAGGGGACCCGGGGAGCTGTTTTTT CASSQEDRGPGELFF
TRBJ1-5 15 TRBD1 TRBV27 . TGTGCCAGCAGTTTATCGACAGGGGGCGGTCAGCCCCAGCATTTT CASSLSTGGGQPQHF
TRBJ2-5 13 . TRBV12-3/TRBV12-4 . TGTGCCAGCAGTTTAGGAAGAGCGGAGACCCAGTACTTC CASSLGRAETQYF
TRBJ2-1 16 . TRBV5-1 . TGCGCCAGCAGCTTGGGAACAGGGAGCCCGTACAATGAGCAGTTCTTC CASSLGTGSPYNEQFF
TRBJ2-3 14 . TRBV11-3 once TGTGCCAGCAGCTTGGGGGGGGCCGCAGATACGCAGTATTTT CASSLGGAADTQYF
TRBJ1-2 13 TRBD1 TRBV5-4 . TGTGCCAGCAGCCCGGGACAGGCCTATGGCTACACCTTC CASSPGQAYGYTF
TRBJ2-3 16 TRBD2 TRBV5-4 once TGTGCCAGCAGCCGGAGACTAGCGGGGACCACAGATACGCAGTATTTT CASSRRLAGTTDTQYF
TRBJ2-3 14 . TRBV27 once TGTGCCAGCAGTTTCGGGGGTAGCACAGATACGCAGTATTTT CASSFGGSTDTQYF
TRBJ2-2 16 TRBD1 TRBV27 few TGTGCCAGCAGTTTCGCAGGGGGCGCCGGGGCCGGGGAGCTGTTTTTT CASSFAGGAGAGELFF
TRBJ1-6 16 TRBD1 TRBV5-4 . TGTGCCAGCAGCTCCCTCCGGGACAGGGGTAATTCACCCCTCCACTTT CASSSLRDRGNSPLHF
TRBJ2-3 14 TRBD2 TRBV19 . TGTGCCAGTAGTGCCCCGGGGGGGGCAAATACGCAGTATTTT CASSAPGGANTQYF
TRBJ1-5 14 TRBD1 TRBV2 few TGTGCCAGCAGCCCGGACAGGGGTCCGCAGCCCCAGCATTTT CASSPDRGPQPQHF
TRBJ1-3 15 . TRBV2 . TGTGCCAGCAGTGAGGACAGCTTCTCTGGAAACACCATATATTTT CASSEDSFSGNTIYF
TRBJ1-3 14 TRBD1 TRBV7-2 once TGTGCCAGCAGCTTTCGGGACAGCGGAAACACCATATATTTT CASSFRDSGNTIYF
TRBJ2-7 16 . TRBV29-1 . TGCAGCGTCCGCGACTCAGGGTTTGGGGCAGCCTACGAGCAGTACTTC CSVRDSGFGAAYEQYF
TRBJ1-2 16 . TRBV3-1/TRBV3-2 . TGTGCCAGCAGCCAGCTAGGTATCCTGGGGGGGAATGGCTACACCTTC CASSQLGILGGNGYTF
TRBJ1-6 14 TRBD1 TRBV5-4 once TGTGCCAGCAGCCGGGACAGGGAGAATTCACCCCTCCACTTT CASSRDRENSPLHF
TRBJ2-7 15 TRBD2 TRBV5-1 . TGCGCCAGCAGTCTCTTTTCCGGGACTAGCTACGAGCAGTACTTC CASSLFSGTSYEQYF
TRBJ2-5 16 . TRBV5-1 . TGCGCCAGCAGCTTGACCAACTACAGGGACCAAGAGACCCAGTACTTC CASSLTNYRDQETQYF
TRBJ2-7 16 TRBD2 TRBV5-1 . TGCGCCCCCAGCTGGGGGGGCGCCGGGGGGGCCACCGAGCAGTACTTC CAPSWGGAGGATEQYF
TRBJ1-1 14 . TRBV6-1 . TGTGCCAGCAGTGGCTACAGGATGAACACTGAAGCTTTCTTT CASSGYRMNTEAFF
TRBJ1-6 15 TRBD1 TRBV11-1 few TGTGCCAGCAGCACCGGGACAGGGACCTCGGAACCCCTCCACTTT CASSTGTGTSEPLHF
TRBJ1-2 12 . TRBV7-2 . TGTGCCAGCAGCTTAAACACGTATGGCTACACCTTC CASSLNTYGYTF
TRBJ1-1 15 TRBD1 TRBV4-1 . TGCGCCAGCAGCCGAGAGGGACAGACAAGGACTGAAGCTTTCTTT CASSREGQTRTEAFF
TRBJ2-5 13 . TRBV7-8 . TGTGCCAGCACTTCAACTAGTTTCGGGACCCAGTACTTC CASTSTSFGTQYF
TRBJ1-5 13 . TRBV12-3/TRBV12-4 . TGTGCCAGCTCGTGGCAGTCCGATCAGCCCCAGCATTTT CASSWQSDQPQHF
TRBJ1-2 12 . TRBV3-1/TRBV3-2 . TGTGCCAGCAGCCGTCAATCTGCGGGCTACACCTTC CASSRQSAGYTF
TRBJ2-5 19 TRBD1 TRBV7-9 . TGTGCCAGCTCTCTATTTTCGCCGCTTAAGGGGACAGAGCAAGAGACCCAGTACTTC CASSLFSPLKGTEQETQYF
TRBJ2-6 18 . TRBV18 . TGTGCCAGCTCACCACCGGGCCTGTCGACCTCTGGGGCCAAAGTCCTGACTTTC CASSPPGLSTSGAKVLTF